This T cell receptor beta chain derives from a study of glioma-infiltrating T cells. Study-wide results and caveats: Gliomas, especially low-grade, showed above-expected tissue-blood divergence; non-neoplastic patients showed below.

Using RNA template, CDR3s of TCR alpha and beta were amplified with iRepertoire arm-PCR. TCRdb called the multiplex PCR reads again in MiXCR, with one record for every CDR3 protein. The sample contains under 150,000 distinct CDR3 sequences, around 23% of which appear only once. This clonotype has a count of ten or more. Its antigen is unknown. The origin of this receptor is a human donor with low-grade glioma or glioblastoma, undergoing nonglioma brain surgery, or in good health (not recorded which). Sequencing used glioma tissue, nonneoplastic brain tissue, or PBMCs (not recorded which).

The CDR3 coding sequence is TGTGCCAGCAGTTCCGGGACCGGGGAGCTGTTTTTT. Its protein is CASSSGTGELFF. This chain uses TRBV28 with TRBJ2-2; D unresolved. The CDR3 sequence is 12 residues long. Per the germline V gene, CDR1 is MDHEN and CDR2 is SYDVKM. The V end was cut by 4 bases, the J end by 5 bases, with 5 bases between.